Reported below is one T cell receptor (beta chain). Antigen specificity is unknown. The entry originates in a study of T cells in Graves' hyperthyroidism and ophthalmopathy. Study context: Sampling of peripheral blood happened at initial diagnosis, prior to any treatment. Overall study results and limits: Ophthalmopathy stood apart from stable hyperthyroidism in a 13 V-J model.

Authors of the study amplified TCR beta CDR3 regions from RNA transcripts. RT-PCR in the first round (using the HTBI primer set) targeted the TCR CDR3. TCRdb itself ran the multiplex PCR reads through MiXCR, one entry per CDR3 protein. The repertoire consists of tens of thousands of distinct CDR3 sequences, with 53% occurring once and the leading ten covering 2.5% to 3.5%. In the ophthalmopathy cohort, Clinical Activity Score was at least 3, NOSPECS grade at least 4, and duration under 3 months. The CDR3 loop spans 16 amino acids. Germline V gene data show CDR1 as DFQATT and CDR2 as SNEGSKA (reference sequence). Trimming at V came to 3 bases and at J to 3 bases, leaving 9 bases not matched to a gene.

The sample comprised blood. The chain carries TRBV20-1 and TRBJ2-7; 12 positions agree with TRBD2. The TCR originated in a woman aged 60-75 years with Graves' ophthalmopathy. The CDR3 DNA reads as TGCAGTGCTAGTGCGACTAGCGGGAGCTCTTTCTACGAGCAGTACTTC. This encodes CSASATSGSSFYEQYF.